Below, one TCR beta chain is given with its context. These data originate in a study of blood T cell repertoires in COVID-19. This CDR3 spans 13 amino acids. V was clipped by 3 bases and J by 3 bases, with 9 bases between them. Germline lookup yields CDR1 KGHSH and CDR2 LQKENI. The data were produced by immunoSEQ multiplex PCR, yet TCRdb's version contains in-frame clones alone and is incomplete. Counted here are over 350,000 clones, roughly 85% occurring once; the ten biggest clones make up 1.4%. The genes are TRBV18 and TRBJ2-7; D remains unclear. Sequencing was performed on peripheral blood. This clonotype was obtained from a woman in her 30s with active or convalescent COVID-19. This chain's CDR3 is CASSPLTGYEQYF. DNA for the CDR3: TGTGCCAGCTCACCTCTTACGGGCTACGAGCAGTACTTC.